The 19 T cell receptor beta chains listed next were all sequenced from one sample in a study of blood T cell repertoires in COVID-19. The repertoire was sequenced with immunoSEQ multiplex PCR; TCRdb's copy has only in-frame clones and lacks some. The table records about 180,000 clones, 87% of them present only once. The sequencing input was PBMCs or T cells enriched from blood (not recorded which). The receptors originated from a woman aged 50 to 65 who had recovered from COVID-19.

V and J are TRBV4-1 and TRBJ1-2, with unresolved D. CDR3 length: 13 amino acids. Trimming took off 2 bases at V and 8 bases at J, with 12 bases between the two ends. CDR1 and CDR2 from the germline V gene are MGHRA and YSYEKL. CDR3: CASSQLPGFGYTF. The CDR3 DNA reads as TGCGCCAGCAGCCAATTGCCGGGGTTCGGCTACACCTTC.

This chain uses TRBV19 with TRBJ2-3, with 9 bases matching TRBD2. The CDR3 runs to 16 residues. CDR1 and CDR2 (germline): LNHDA, SQIVND (reference sequence). The trim removed 4 bases at V and 2 bases at J, leaving 7 bases unmatched. CDR3 coding DNA: TGTGCCAGTAGTAGGAATAGCGGGAGAGACACAGATACGCAGTATTTT. Translating it yields CASSRNSGRDTDTQYF.

The rearrangement joins TRBV4-2 to TRBJ1-3; D is undetermined. The V end lost 1 base, the J end lost 0 bases, and 10 bases lay between the germline ends. CDR1 LGHNA and CDR2 YNFKEQ come from the germline V gene. The CDR3 contains 16 residues. CDR3 amino acids: CASSQVARSSGNTIYF. DNA of the CDR3: TGTGCCAGCAGCCAAGTAGCTAGGTCCTCTGGAAACACCATATATTTT.

The chain links TRBV5-6 to TRBJ2-1; the match to TRBD2 covers 10 bases. Per germline, CDR1 SGHDT and CDR2 YYEEEE. This CDR3 contains 14 residues. Unmatched junction bases numbered 2, after V lost 2 bases and J lost 6 bases. In nucleotides, the CDR3 is TGTGCCAGCAGCTTACTAGCGGGATTCAATGAGCAGTTCTTC. It codes for CASSLLAGFNEQFF.

CDR3 sequence reads: CASSSIVPPYEQYF. DNA of the CDR3: TGTGCCAGCAGCTCTATCGTGCCTCCCTACGAGCAGTACTTC. V and J are TRBV5-5 and TRBJ2-7, with D unclear. CDR3 length: 14 residues. The germline CDR1 and CDR2 sequences are SGHKS and YYEKEE (reference sequence). The germline V and J ends were trimmed by 3 bases and 2 bases, with 12 bases remaining between them. The variable domain in full, completed from reference TRBV5-5 and TRBJ2-7, reads DAGVTQSPTHLIKTRGQQVTLRCSPISGHKSVSWYQQVLGQGPQFIFQYYEKEERGRGNFPDRFSARQFPNYSSELNVNALLLGDSALYLCASSSIVPPYEQYFGPGTRLTVT.

The rearrangement joins TRBV3-1 (or the pseudogene TRBV3-2) to TRBJ1-3; the match to TRBD1 covers 10 bases. V was clipped by 3 bases and J by 0 bases; unmatched bases: 11. Germline lookup yields CDR1 LGHDT and CDR2 YNNKEL (reference sequence). The CDR3 is 19 residues long. CDR3 in amino acids: CASSHNRDRGNSSGNTIYF. The CDR3 DNA follows: TGTGCCAGCAGCCATAACCGGGACAGGGGCAATAGCTCTGGAAACACCATATATTTT.

The chain has TRBV6-5 and TRBJ1-6; maybe TRBD1 (5 bases). Germline loops: CDR1 MNHEY, CDR2 SVGAGI. The CDR3 contains 16 residues. Deletions cut 2 bases from V and 5 bases from J, with 13 bases between. In DNA, the CDR3 is TGTGCCAGCAGTTACGTCGGGGGGAGGGATAATTCACCCCTCCACTTT. It specifies CASSYVGGRDNSPLHF.

The chain carries TRBV11-2 and TRBJ2-3; 8 bases agree with TRBD2. V was clipped by 0 bases and J by 2 bases; unmatched bases: 4. The CDR3 extends over 16 amino acids. CDR1 is SGHAT and CDR2 is FQNNGV in the germline V gene. The CDR3 loop reads CASSLDRTSYTDTQYF. The CDR3 bases are TGTGCCAGCAGCTTAGATCGGACTAGCTACACAGATACGCAGTATTTT.

The sample holds a few counts of this clone. The V gene is TRBV7-2, the J gene TRBJ1-4; D uncertain. The germline gives CDR1 SGHTA, CDR2 FQGNSA. The CDR3 has 16 amino acids. The V and J ends lost 3 bases and 7 bases respectively, with 18 bases between them. The CDR3 protein is CASSFGLSREGEKLFF. The DNA of the CDR3 is TGTGCCAGCAGCTTCGGACTTTCACGGGAGGGTGAAAAACTGTTTTTT.

The chain has TRBV12-3 or TRBV12-4 and TRBJ1-1; D gene unclear. The V gene lost 6 bases and the J gene lost 5 bases, with 10 bases spanning the gap. This CDR3 is built from 12 residues. The CDR3 loop is CASSRVRTEAFF. CDR3 nucleotides: TGTGCCAGCAGCCGTGTGAGGACTGAAGCTTTCTTT.

This chain uses TRBV18 with TRBJ2-2; the D is unclear. Trimming removed 3 bases at V and 5 bases at J, with 7 bases between. The CDR3 has 13 residues. CDR1 and CDR2 (germline): KGHSH, LQKENI. The CDR3 loop reads CASSPRETGELFF. DNA of the CDR3: TGTGCCAGCTCACCTCGAGAAACCGGGGAGCTGTTTTTT.

This rearrangement joins TRBV7-9 to TRBJ1-1; D is undetermined. The CDR3 contains 15 residues. With 4 bases removed from V and 1 base from J, the gap between germline ends came to 13 bases. The germline V gene encodes CDR1 SEHNR and CDR2 FQNEAQ (reference sequence). Written as DNA, the CDR3 is TGTGCCAGCAGCTCTAGCCTGGGAGGGAACACTGAAGCTTTCTTT. It encodes CASSSSLGGNTEAFF. Based on the CDR3 plus reference TRBV7-9 and TRBJ1-1, the full variable domain is DTGVSQNPRHKITKRGQNVTFRCDPISEHNRLYWYRQTLGQGPEFLTYFQNEAQLEKSRLLSDRFSAERPKGSFSTLEIQRTEQGDSAMYLCASSSSLGGNTEAFFGQGTRLTVV.

The rearrangement uses TRBV15 and TRBJ1-4, with 8 bases fitting TRBD1. V lost 3 bases to trimming and J lost 4 bases; unmatched junction nucleotides: 1. The CDR3 has 14 amino acids. Germline loops: CDR1 LNHNV, CDR2 YYDKDF (reference sequence). This chain's CDR3 is CATSRDRVNEKLFF. The CDR3 coding sequence is TGTGCCACCAGCAGGGACAGGGTTAATGAAAAACTGTTTTTT.

The chain has TRBV5-4 and TRBJ1-1; tentative D call: TRBD1 (6 bases). The CDR3 loop spans 15 amino acids. Germline loops: CDR1 SGHNT, CDR2 YYREEE (reference sequence). The V and J ends lost 4 bases and 0 bases respectively, with 13 bases between them. CDR3 sequence: CASSPGQRMNTEAFF. CDR3 DNA sequence: TGTGCCAGCAGCCCCGGACAGCGAATGAACACTGAAGCTTTCTTT.

This chain uses TRBV18 with TRBJ1-4; no firm D call. Germline V gene sequence: CDR1 KGHSH, CDR2 LQKENI. The V gene lost 0 bases and the J gene lost 8 bases, with 7 bases spanning the gap. The CDR3 contains 13 residues. CDR3 loop: CASSPPPGEKLFF. As DNA, the CDR3 is TGTGCCAGCTCACCACCCCCCGGGGAAAAACTGTTTTTT.

This clone was seen a few times. The rearrangement uses TRBV11-2 and TRBJ2-1; D gene uncertain. This CDR3 contains 18 residues. V gave up 1 base and J gave up 0 bases, with 16 bases separating them. In germline, CDR1 is SGHAT, CDR2 FQNNGV. The DNA of the CDR3 is TGTGCCAGCAGCTTAGCTCCGCCCATAATCAGCTCCTACAATGAGCAGTTCTTC. The encoded protein is CASSLAPPIISSYNEQFF.

The chain is built from TRBV10-1 and TRBJ2-2, with D perhaps TRBD1 (5 bases). This CDR3 has 16 amino acids. Trimming removed 2 bases from V and 2 bases from J, with 12 bases in between. Germline loops: CDR1 WNHNN, CDR2 SYGVQD (reference sequence). The CDR3 DNA follows: TGCGCCAGCAGTGAGCGACAGAAAAGCAACACCGGGGAGCTGTTTTTT. It translates to CASSERQKSNTGELFF.

The chain joins TRBV27 to TRBJ1-2; D might be TRBD1 (5 bases). This CDR3 comprises 15 residues. Trimming took off 3 bases at V and 1 base at J, with 12 bases between the two ends. In germline, CDR1 is MNHEY, CDR2 SMNVEV (reference sequence). The CDR3 DNA follows: TGTGCCAGCAGTTTCTTGACAGACCTTAACTATGGCTACACCTTC. Translated, it gives CASSFLTDLNYGYTF.

The chain links TRBV7-6 to TRBJ2-1; D is possibly TRBD2 (5 bases). Germline-derived CDR1 and CDR2 are SGHVS and FNYEAQ. The CDR3 is 13 amino acids. V lost 1 base, J lost 9 bases, and 10 bases lay in between. CDR3 loop: CASSLGRLSEQFF. CDR3 DNA: TGTGCCAGCAGCTTAGGGAGGCTTAGTGAGCAGTTCTTC.